This T cell receptor (beta chain) was captured by sequencing in a study of blood T cell repertoires in COVID-19. Across the study: Spain, Italy and the United States supplied samples that represented acute and convalescent COVID-19. PBMCs, B-cell-depleted T cells, or T cells were the source of the cDNA or gDNA that made up the material.

As processed by the authors: Amplification with reference gene primers provided the estimates of nucleated cell counts. This table comes from immunoSEQ multiplex PCR, and its TCRdb copy is limited to in-frame clones, with some not included. That table gives V, J and clone size, and the DNA gave D and trimming. The sample carries a few hundred thousand clones, 65% to 90% recorded once. The CDR3 length is 14 residues. The V gene's germline CDR1 is SGHDT and CDR2 YYEEEE. Trimming stripped 0 bases from V and 4 bases from J, with 9 bases between. The TCR sequence derives from a woman aged 35 to 49 with acute COVID-19. The chain carries TRBV5-6 and TRBJ2-3, with D unresolved. The specimen sequenced was PBMCs or T cells enriched from blood (not recorded which). CDR3 nucleotides: TGTGCCAGCAGCTTGGATAATTCGGCAGATACGCAGTATTTT. It codes for CASSLDNSADTQYF. The variable domain in full, with the rest retrieved from reference TRBV5-6 and TRBJ2-3, is DAGVTQSPTHLIKTRGQQVTLRCSPKSGHDTVSWYQQALGQGPQFIFQYYEEEERQRGNFPDRFSGHQFPNYSSELNVNALLLGDSALYLCASSLDNSADTQYFGPGTRLTVL.